A single T cell receptor beta chain is shown here with its context. The data belong to a study of T cell responses to AZD1222 COVID-19 vaccine. CDR1 is MNHNY and CDR2 is SVGAGI in the germline V gene (reference sequence). The CDR3 has 14 amino acids. Losses at the gene ends were 11 bases for V and 0 bases for J; bases not matched to a gene: 7. Measured with immunoSEQ multiplex PCR; TCRdb has only the in-frame clones, and not every one. This table holds fewer than 75,000 clones, 80% to 95% found once. The chain recombines TRBV6-6 with TRBJ1-5, with 7 bases identical to TRBD1. The sequenced sample was peripheral blood, obtained 28 days after the second dose of the MenACWY control vaccine. This clonotype was sampled from an adult who received the MenACWY meningococcal vaccine as a control. Here the CDR3 DNA reads TGTGCCTCCCGGGACAGACATAGCAATCAGCCCCAGCATTTT. It yields the protein CASRDRHSNQPQHF.